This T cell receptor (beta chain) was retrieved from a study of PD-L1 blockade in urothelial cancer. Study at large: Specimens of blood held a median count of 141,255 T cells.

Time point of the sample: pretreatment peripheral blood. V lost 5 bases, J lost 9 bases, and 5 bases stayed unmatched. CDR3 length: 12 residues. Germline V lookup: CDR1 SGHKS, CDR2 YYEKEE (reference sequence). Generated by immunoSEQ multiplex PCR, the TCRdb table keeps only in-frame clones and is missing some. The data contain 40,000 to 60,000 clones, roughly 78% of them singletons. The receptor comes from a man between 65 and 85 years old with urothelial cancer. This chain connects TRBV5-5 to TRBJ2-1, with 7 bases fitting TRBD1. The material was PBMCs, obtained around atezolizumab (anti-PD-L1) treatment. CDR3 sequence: CASRPRQGEQFF. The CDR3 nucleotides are TGTGCCAGCAGACCTCGACAGGGTGAGCAGTTCTTC.